The 28 T cell receptor beta chains below all came from one sample that was sequenced in a study of T cell repertoires in cytomegalovirus infection. Each CDR3 protein is one row after TCRdb ran MiXCR on the reads. Of around 430,000 distinct CDR3 sequences listed, about 42% are singletons. For these TCRs, the target antigens are not known. The specimen was cultured PBMCs, collected from culture after CMV antigen stimulation. Receptors originate from a human donor in good health (CMV status not recorded). Some clones in this sample may be carry-over from other donors' samples.

The rearrangement joins TRBV12-3 or TRBV12-4 to TRBJ2-1, with D tentatively TRBD2 (6 bases). Trimming stripped 1 base from V and 11 bases from J, with 15 bases between. The CDR3 loop spans 14 amino acids. CDR3 DNA sequence: TGTGCCAGCAGTTTAGGTAGACTAGGAGTCCAGCAGTTCTTC. It codes for CASSLGRLGVQQFF.

The chain joins TRBV5-4 to TRBJ2-7; 8 bases line up with TRBD1. The CDR3 totals 18 residues. Trimming took 2 bases from V and 0 from J; bases not matched to a gene: 13. From germline, CDR1 is SGHNT and CDR2 YYREEE (reference sequence). CDR3 loop: CASSLRTGSTWSSYEQYF. CDR3 nucleotide sequence: TGTGCCAGCAGCTTACGGACAGGGAGTACCTGGAGCTCCTACGAGCAGTACTTC.

The chain joins TRBV4-1 to TRBJ2-1; either TRBD1 or TRBD2 may supply D (6 bases each). Looked up from germline, CDR1 is MGHRA and CDR2 is YSYEKL. V dropped 1 base and J dropped 6 bases, with 13 bases sitting between them. The CDR3 has 15 residues. DNA for the CDR3: TGCGCCAGCAGCCAAGTCACACAGGGAGGCAATGAGCAGTTCTTC. Residues: CASSQVTQGGNEQFF.

This clonotype was counted only a few times. This chain links TRBV7-2 with TRBJ2-7; the match to TRBD2 covers 8 bases. Per the germline V gene, CDR1 is SGHTA and CDR2 is FQGNSA. The CDR3 runs 13 residues. The ends lost 0 bases at V and 12 bases at J; junction bases unmatched: 7. The CDR3 nucleotides read TGTGCCAGCAGCTTAGCGCGGGGGGAGGATCGGTACTTC. Its translation: CASSLARGEDRYF.

This clonotype came up a few times. V gene TRBV6-1 combines with J gene TRBJ1-2; D possibly corresponds to TRBD1 (5 bases). Germline-derived CDR1 and CDR2 are MNHNS and SASEGT. V lost 4 bases and J 8 bases, leaving 20 bases between the germline ends. The CDR3 contains 15 residues. The CDR3 here is CASSVTGFGSGGYTF. In nucleotides, the CDR3 is TGTGCCAGCAGTGTAACAGGATTTGGGTCCGGGGGCTACACCTTC.

This clonotype was picked up one time. The gene calls are TRBV20-1 and TRBJ2-3; TRBD1 matches 12 bases. Germline V gene data show CDR1 as DFQATT and CDR2 as SNEGSKA (reference sequence). The CDR3 extends over 15 amino acids. Trimming cost V 5 bases and J 4 bases; bases outside gene matches: 7. The chain's CDR3 is CSAPGDRGQADTQYF. CDR3 coding DNA: TGCAGTGCTCCCGGGGACAGGGGGCAGGCAGATACGCAGTATTTT.

The rearrangement uses TRBV12-3 or TRBV12-4 and TRBJ1-2; D gene ambiguous. The CDR3 spans 13 residues. V was trimmed by 5 bases and J by 4 bases, leaving 11 bases between them. The CDR3 DNA reads as TGTGCCAGCAGTCCTCAGCTAATCTATGGCTACACCTTC. Its protein product is CASSPQLIYGYTF.

This clonotype was recorded a few times. This chain connects TRBV7-9 to TRBJ1-2; 9 positions agree with TRBD1. This CDR3 has 14 amino acids. The ends lost 5 bases at V and 5 bases at J; junction bases unmatched: 6. Germline values: CDR1 SEHNR, CDR2 FQNEAQ (reference sequence). This CDR3 is CASSPTGGIYGYTF. The CDR3 DNA reads as TGTGCCAGCAGCCCGACAGGGGGGATATATGGCTACACCTTC.

The genes are TRBV6-6 and TRBJ1-6; tentatively, D is TRBD1 (5 bases). V was cut by 5 bases and J by 14 bases, with 19 bases left in between. The CDR3 contains 14 residues. Germline V gene data show CDR1 as MNHNY and CDR2 as SVGAGI (reference sequence). The CDR3 DNA reads as TGTGCCAGCAGTGCAGCCGGGCCTGGGGGATCCCTCCACTTT. Translation gives CASSAAGPGGSLHF.

The V call is TRBV12-3 or TRBV12-4, the J call TRBJ2-1, with 14 bases matching TRBD2. V dropped 5 bases and J dropped 7; count of bases not matched to a gene: 4. The CDR3 has 15 residues. Here the CDR3 DNA reads TGTGCCAGCAGTCCTCGACTAGCGGGGGGGAATGAGCAGTTCTTC. The encoded protein is CASSPRLAGGNEQFF.

The chain couples TRBV20-1 to TRBJ1-2; D remains ambiguous. V lost 7 bases, J lost 4 bases, and 19 bases lay in between. Germline CDR1 reads DFQATT; CDR2 reads SNEGSKA (reference sequence). This CDR3 has 14 residues. The DNA for the CDR3 is TGCAGTGTACATCGATCGGGCCGTCGCTATGGCTACACCTTC. As protein: CSVHRSGRRYGYTF.

The chain couples TRBV7-2 to TRBJ2-3, with D unresolved. The CDR3 sequence is 13 residues long. Germline loops: CDR1 SGHTA, CDR2 FQGNSA. Trimming shortened V by 2 bases and J by 2 bases, and 5 bases separated the two germline ends. Here the CDR3 reads CASSLLYTDTQYF. The DNA of the CDR3 is TGTGCCAGCAGCTTATTGTACACAGATACGCAGTATTTT. The whole variable domain, remainder taken from reference TRBV7-2 and TRBJ2-3, is GAGVSQSPSNKVTEKGKDVELRCDPISGHTALYWYRQSLGQGLEFLIYFQGNSAPDKSGLPSDRFSAERTGGSVSTLTIQRTQQEDSAVYLCASSLLYTDTQYFGPGTRLTVL.

This clonotype was picked up a small number of times. The V gene is TRBV7-2, the J gene TRBJ2-7, with 8 nucleotides matching TRBD1. Germline CDR1 and CDR2: SGHTA and FQGNSA. J lost 4 bases, V lost 4 bases, and 9 bases had no gene match. The CDR3 consists of 15 residues. CDR3 loop: CASSWPDRGGYEQYF. The CDR3 bases are TGTGCCAGCAGCTGGCCCGACAGGGGTGGATACGAGCAGTACTTC.

Ten or more counts support this clonotype. The genes are TRBV7-2 and TRBJ2-3, with D unresolved. The CDR3 runs 14 residues. Germline assignment: CDR1 SGHTA and CDR2 FQGNSA. Trimming removed 5 bases at V and 0 bases at J, with 9 bases between. CDR3 region: CASSAWRSTDTQYF. Written as DNA, the CDR3 is TGTGCCAGCAGCGCGTGGCGGAGCACAGATACGCAGTATTTT.

This clonotype was observed a handful of times. The chain recombines TRBV7-2 with TRBJ2-7; TRBD2 matches 9 bases. V was pared by 1 base and J by 0 bases, with 10 bases of the junction left unmatched. This CDR3 has 18 residues. Germline V CDR1 and CDR2: SGHTA, FQGNSA. CDR3 loop: CASSLGPGTSGFSYEQYF. In nucleotides, the CDR3 is TGTGCCAGCAGCTTAGGTCCAGGAACTAGCGGGTTCTCCTACGAGCAGTACTTC.

V and J are TRBV7-2 and TRBJ2-4; TRBD1 or TRBD2 may be the D gene (5 bases each). CDR3 length equals 14 residues. V shed 3 bases and J shed 8 bases, with 14 bases lying between them. From germline, CDR1 is SGHTA and CDR2 FQGNSA. CDR3 amino acids: CASSLGPNADIQYF. CDR3 DNA sequence: TGTGCCAGCAGCTTGGGACCAAATGCGGACATTCAGTACTTC.

A word on this clonotype: Sequence at one end of the junction differs from germline and may be a read error. The chain couples TRBV6-2 or TRBV6-3 to TRBJ2-7; 14 nucleotides agree with TRBD2. Germline-derived CDR1 and CDR2 are MNHEY and SVGEGT. The length of the CDR3 is 14 residues. The chain's CDR3 is CASTLVPGTSGSNF. For the CDR3, the DNA is TGTGCCAGCACCTTAGTCCCTGGGACTAGCGGGAGTAACTTC.

The table lists this clonotype with a few counts. The chain links TRBV27 to TRBJ2-1; 11 bases fit TRBD2. Looked up from germline, CDR1 is MNHEY and CDR2 is SMNVEV (reference sequence). The CDR3 runs to 14 residues. The V and J ends lost 0 bases and 14 bases, in that order; junction bases with no gene match: 6. Here the CDR3 reads CASSLSRLAGIEFF. CDR3 nucleotide sequence: TGTGCCAGCAGTTTATCCAGACTAGCGGGAATAGAGTTCTTC.

V usage is TRBV28 and J usage is TRBJ2-7; the D call may be TRBD1 or TRBD2 (5 bases each). Trimming took off 2 bases at V and 2 bases at J, with 16 bases between the two ends. The germline V gene has CDR1 MDHEN and CDR2 SYDVKM. This CDR3 is built from 16 residues. The CDR3, as DNA: TGTGCCAGCAGTTTACCTGGCCGGGGACCAACCTACGAGCAGTACTTC. Protein sequence: CASSLPGRGPTYEQYF.

To note about this clonotype: Germline and junction disagree at one end, which may indicate a read error. This chain uses TRBV7-8 with TRBJ2-1, with D possibly being TRBD2 (5 bases). This CDR3 contains 20 residues. Germline V gives CDR1 SGHVS, CDR2 FQNEAQ. The CDR3 is CASSPPMSSVLLSSYNAQFF. The CDR3, as DNA: TGTGCCAGCAGCCCACCGATGAGTAGCGTTCTCTTGAGCTCCTACAATGCGCAGTTCTTC.

The chain has TRBV20-1 and TRBJ1-1, with 8 bases lining up with TRBD1. J was trimmed by 9 bases and V by 4 bases; bases with no gene match: 10. The CDR3 has 13 amino acids. Germline loops: CDR1 DFQATT, CDR2 SNEGSKA (reference sequence). The CDR3 DNA follows: TGCAGTGCTACATCTTCAGGACAGGGTCAAGCTTTCTTT. Protein product: CSATSSGQGQAFF.

V and J are TRBV28 and TRBJ1-1; D is possibly TRBD1 (5 bases). Trimming took off 4 bases at V and 5 bases at J, with 17 bases between the two ends. This CDR3 is 15 amino acids long. Germline CDR1 is MDHEN and CDR2 is SYDVKM. CDR3 region: CASSSQGWRFTEAFF. CDR3 sequence (DNA): TGTGCCAGCAGTTCCCAGGGATGGAGGTTTACTGAAGCTTTCTTT.

This chain uses TRBV27 with TRBJ2-1; 7 nucleotides align to TRBD2. Looked up from germline, CDR1 is MNHEY and CDR2 is SMNVEV (reference sequence). V lost 6 bases to trimming and J lost 5 bases; unmatched junction nucleotides: 7. This CDR3 region has 14 residues. The DNA of the CDR3 is TGTGCCAGCAGCCCAAGCGGGGTAAACAATGAGCAGTTCTTC. It is translated as CASSPSGVNNEQFF.

V gene TRBV7-9 combines with J gene TRBJ2-2, with TRBD1 identical over 9 bases. Losses at the gene ends were 5 bases for V and 2 bases for J; bases not matched to a gene: 9. Per germline, CDR1 SEHNR and CDR2 FQNEAQ (reference sequence). The CDR3 has 17 residues. The CDR3 DNA follows: TGTGCCAGCAGCCGCCGTGGGGACAGGGATAACACCGGGGAGCTGTTTTTT. This codes for CASSRRGDRDNTGELFF.

This clonotype is a singleton in its sample. In nucleotides, the CDR3 is TGCGCCAGCAGCCAAGATGGGAAGGGGGCCTCTGAAGCTTTCTTT. It yields the protein CASSQDGKGASEAFF. This chain uses TRBV4-3 with TRBJ1-1, with 7 bases lining up with TRBD1. Germline loops: CDR1 LGHNA, CDR2 YSLEER. The CDR3 is 15 amino acids. Unmatched junction bases numbered 7, after V lost 0 bases and J lost 6 bases.

J is TRBJ1-6 and V is TRBV12-3 or TRBV12-4, with D perhaps TRBD1 (6 bases). The CDR3 spans 15 residues. Between the trimmed V and J ends, which lost 5 bases and 5 bases, there was a span of 13 bases. CDR3 amino acids: CASSTFGGHNSPLHF. The CDR3 region has the DNA TGTGCCAGCAGTACCTTTGGGGGGCATAATTCACCCCTCCACTTT.

The table lists this clonotype with many counts. V is TRBV7-2 and J is TRBJ1-1; no definite D call. The CDR3 extends over 13 amino acids. V was cut by 2 bases and J by 3 bases, with 7 bases left in between. CDR1 is SGHTA and CDR2 is FQGNSA in the germline V gene. The CDR3 loop reads CASSLSSYTEAFF. CDR3 sequence (DNA): TGTGCCAGCAGCTTATCATCGTACACTGAAGCTTTCTTT. The whole variable domain, remainder taken from reference TRBV7-2 and TRBJ1-1, is GAGVSQSPSNKVTEKGKDVELRCDPISGHTALYWYRQSLGQGLEFLIYFQGNSAPDKSGLPSDRFSAERTGGSVSTLTIQRTQQEDSAVYLCASSLSSYTEAFFGQGTRLTVV.

J is TRBJ2-2 and V is TRBV5-4; 8 nucleotides align to TRBD2. CDR3 length: 16 amino acids. The germline CDR1 and CDR2 sequences are SGHNT and YYREEE (reference sequence). V was pared by 4 bases and J by 3 bases, with 8 bases of the junction left unmatched. DNA of the CDR3: TGTGCCAGCAGCCAGCCGGGACTAGGGGACACCGGGGAGCTGTTTTTT. This gives the protein CASSQPGLGDTGELFF.